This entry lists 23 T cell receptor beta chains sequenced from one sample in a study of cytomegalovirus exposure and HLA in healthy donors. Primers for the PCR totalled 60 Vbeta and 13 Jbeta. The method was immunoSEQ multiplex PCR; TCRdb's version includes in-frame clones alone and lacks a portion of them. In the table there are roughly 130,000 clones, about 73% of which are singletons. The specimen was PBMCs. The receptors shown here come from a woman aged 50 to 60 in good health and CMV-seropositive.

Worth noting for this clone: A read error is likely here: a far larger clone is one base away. The CDR3 protein is CACSPERTSGEETQYF. DNA of the CDR3: TGTGCCTGCAGCCCCGAGAGGACTAGCGGGGAAGAGACCCAGTACTTC. The chain employs TRBV13 and TRBJ2-5; 12 bases line up with TRBD2. This CDR3 has 16 residues. Germline assignment: CDR1 PRHDT and CDR2 FYEKMQ (reference sequence).

CDR3 loop: CASSPPAGARYEQYF. The CDR3 region has the DNA TGTGCCAGCTCACCACCGGCGGGGGCGAGGTACGAGCAGTACTTC. The chain carries TRBV18 and TRBJ2-7, with D tentatively TRBD2 (7 bases). V shed 0 bases and J shed 4 bases, with 13 bases lying between them. The CDR3 sequence is 15 residues long. CDR1 is KGHSH and CDR2 is LQKENI in the germline V gene.

The CDR3 here is CASSLLGQGPFYEQYF. CDR3 DNA sequence: TGTGCCAGCAGCTTACTAGGACAGGGACCCTTCTACGAGCAGTACTTC. The chain combines TRBV7-8 with TRBJ2-7; 8 bases match TRBD1. Per germline, CDR1 SGHVS and CDR2 FQNEAQ. V gave up 2 bases and J gave up 3 bases; unmatched junction bases: 9. The CDR3 sequence is 16 residues long.

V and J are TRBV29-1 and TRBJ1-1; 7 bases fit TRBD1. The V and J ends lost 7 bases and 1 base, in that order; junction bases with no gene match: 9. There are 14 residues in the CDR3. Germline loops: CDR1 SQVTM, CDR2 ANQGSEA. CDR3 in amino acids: CSAGSGQPNTEAFF. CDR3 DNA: TGCAGCGCAGGCTCGGGACAGCCGAACACTGAAGCTTTCTTT. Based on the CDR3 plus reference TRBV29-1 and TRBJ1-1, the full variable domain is SAVISQKPSRDICQRGTSLTIQCQVDSQVTMMFWYRQQPGQSLTLIATANQGSEATYESGFVIDKFPISRPNLTFSTLTVSNMSPEDSSIYLCSAGSGQPNTEAFFGQGTRLTVV.

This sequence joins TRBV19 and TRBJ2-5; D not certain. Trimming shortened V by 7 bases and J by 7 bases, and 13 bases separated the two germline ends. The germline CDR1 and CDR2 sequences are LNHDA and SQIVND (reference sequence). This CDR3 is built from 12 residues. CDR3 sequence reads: CASTNRSGTQYF. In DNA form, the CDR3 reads TGTGCCAGTACCAACAGATCCGGGACCCAGTACTTC.

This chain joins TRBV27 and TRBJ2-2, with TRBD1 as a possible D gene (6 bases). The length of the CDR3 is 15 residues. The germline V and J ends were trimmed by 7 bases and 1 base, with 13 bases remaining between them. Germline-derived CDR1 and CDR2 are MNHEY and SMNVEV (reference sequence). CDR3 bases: TGTGCCAGCACGCCTGGGGGCCTGAACACCGGGGAGCTGTTTTTT. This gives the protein CASTPGGLNTGELFF.

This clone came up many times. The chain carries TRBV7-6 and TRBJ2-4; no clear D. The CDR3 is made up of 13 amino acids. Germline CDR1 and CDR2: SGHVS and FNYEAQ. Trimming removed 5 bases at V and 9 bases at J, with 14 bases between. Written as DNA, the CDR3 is TGTGCCAGCAGCACCCGCCCCTCGGGCATTCAGTACTTC. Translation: CASSTRPSGIQYF.

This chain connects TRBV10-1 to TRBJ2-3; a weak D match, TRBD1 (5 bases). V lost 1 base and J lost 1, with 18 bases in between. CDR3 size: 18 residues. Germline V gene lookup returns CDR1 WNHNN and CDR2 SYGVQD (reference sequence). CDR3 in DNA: TGCGCCAGCAGTGAGTGGCAGGGAACTATTTTCCGCACAGATACGCAGTATTTT. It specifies CASSEWQGTIFRTDTQYF.

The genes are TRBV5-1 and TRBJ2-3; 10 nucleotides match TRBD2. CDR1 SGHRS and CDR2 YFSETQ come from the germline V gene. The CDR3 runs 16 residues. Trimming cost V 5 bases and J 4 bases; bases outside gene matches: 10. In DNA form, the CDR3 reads TGCGCCAGCAGAGGGGATCTAGCGGGGGAATCAGATACGCAGTATTTT. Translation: CASRGDLAGESDTQYF.

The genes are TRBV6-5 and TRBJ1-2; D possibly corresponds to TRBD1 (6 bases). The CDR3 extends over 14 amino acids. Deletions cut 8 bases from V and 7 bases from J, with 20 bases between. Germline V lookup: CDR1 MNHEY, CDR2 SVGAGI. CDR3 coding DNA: TGTGCCAGCCGTCCGGGGGGCCGATCGTCTGGCTACACCTTC. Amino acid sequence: CASRPGGRSSGYTF.

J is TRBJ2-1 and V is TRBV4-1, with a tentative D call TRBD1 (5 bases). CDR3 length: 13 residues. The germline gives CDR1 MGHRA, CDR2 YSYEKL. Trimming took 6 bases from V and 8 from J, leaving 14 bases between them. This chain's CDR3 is CASSRNLGHEQFF. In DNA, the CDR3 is TGCGCCAGCAGTCGGAACTTGGGGCATGAGCAGTTCTTC.

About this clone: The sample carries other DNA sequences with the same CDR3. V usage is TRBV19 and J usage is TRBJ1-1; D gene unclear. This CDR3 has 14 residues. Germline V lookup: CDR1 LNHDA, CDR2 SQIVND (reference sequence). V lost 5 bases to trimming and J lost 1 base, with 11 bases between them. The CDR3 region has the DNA TGTGCCAGTAGTGCCCTCCGGGGGAACACTGAAGCTTTCTTT. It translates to CASSALRGNTEAFF.

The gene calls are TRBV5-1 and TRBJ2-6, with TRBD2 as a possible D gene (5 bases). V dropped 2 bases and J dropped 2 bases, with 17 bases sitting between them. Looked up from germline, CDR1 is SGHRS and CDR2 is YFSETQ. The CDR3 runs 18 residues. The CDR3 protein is CASSFSPEGKAGANVLTF. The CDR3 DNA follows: TGCGCCAGCAGCTTTTCTCCCGAGGGAAAGGCTGGGGCCAACGTCCTGACTTTC.

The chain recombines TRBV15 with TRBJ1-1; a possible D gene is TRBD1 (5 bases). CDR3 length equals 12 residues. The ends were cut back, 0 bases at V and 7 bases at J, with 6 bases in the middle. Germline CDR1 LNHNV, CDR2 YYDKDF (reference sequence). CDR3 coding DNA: TGTGCCACCAGCAGAGATCAGGGTGAAGCTTTCTTT. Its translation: CATSRDQGEAFF. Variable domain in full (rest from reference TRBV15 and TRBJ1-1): DAMVIQNPRYQVTQFGKPVTLSCSQTLNHNVMYWYQQKSSQAPKLLFHYYDKDFNNEADTPDNFQSRRPNTSFCFLDIRSPGLGDTAMYLCATSRDQGEAFFGQGTRLTVV.

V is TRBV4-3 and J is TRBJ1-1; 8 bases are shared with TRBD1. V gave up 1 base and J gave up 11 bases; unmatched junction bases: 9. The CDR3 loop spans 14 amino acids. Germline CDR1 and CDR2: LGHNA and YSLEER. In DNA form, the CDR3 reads TGCGCCAGCAGCCAAGTGGGCCAGGGGGCATTCGCTTTCTTT. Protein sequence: CASSQVGQGAFAFF.

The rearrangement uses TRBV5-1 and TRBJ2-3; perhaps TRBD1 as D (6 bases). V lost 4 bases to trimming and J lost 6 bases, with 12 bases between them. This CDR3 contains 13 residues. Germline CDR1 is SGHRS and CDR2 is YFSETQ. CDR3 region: CASSRTDKDTQYF. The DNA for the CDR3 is TGCGCCAGCAGCCGGACAGACAAGGATACGCAGTATTTT.

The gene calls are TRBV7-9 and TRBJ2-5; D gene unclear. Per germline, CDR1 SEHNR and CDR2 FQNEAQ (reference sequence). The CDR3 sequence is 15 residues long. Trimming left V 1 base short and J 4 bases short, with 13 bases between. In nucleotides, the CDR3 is TGTGCCAGCAGCTTAGTATCCGGGTCTGGAGAGACCCAGTACTTC. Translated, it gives CASSLVSGSGETQYF.

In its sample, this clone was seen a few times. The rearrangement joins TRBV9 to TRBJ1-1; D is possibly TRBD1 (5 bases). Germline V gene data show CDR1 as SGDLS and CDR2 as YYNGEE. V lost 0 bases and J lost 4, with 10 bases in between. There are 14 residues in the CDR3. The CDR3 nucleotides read TGTGCCAGCAGCGTAGGATTCAGGGCCACTGAAGCTTTCTTT. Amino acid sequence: CASSVGFRATEAFF.

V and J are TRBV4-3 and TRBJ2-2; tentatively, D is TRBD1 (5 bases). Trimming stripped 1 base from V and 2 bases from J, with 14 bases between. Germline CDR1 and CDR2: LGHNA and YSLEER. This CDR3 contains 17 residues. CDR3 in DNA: TGCGCCAGCAGCCAAGTCGTTGACAGTCGCAACACCGGGGAGCTGTTTTTT. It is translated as CASSQVVDSRNTGELFF.

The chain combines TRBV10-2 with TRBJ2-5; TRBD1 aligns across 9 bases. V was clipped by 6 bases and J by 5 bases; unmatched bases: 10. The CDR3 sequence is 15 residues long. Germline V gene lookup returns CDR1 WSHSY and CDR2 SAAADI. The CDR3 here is CASRPGQGFGETQYF. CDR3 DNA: TGCGCCAGCAGACCGGGACAGGGTTTTGGGGAGACCCAGTACTTC.

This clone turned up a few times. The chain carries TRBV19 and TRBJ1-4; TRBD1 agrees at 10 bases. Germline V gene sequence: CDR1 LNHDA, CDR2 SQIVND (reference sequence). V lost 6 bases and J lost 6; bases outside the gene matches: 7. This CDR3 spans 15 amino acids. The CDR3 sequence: CASSLLGTGDEKLFF. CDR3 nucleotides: TGTGCCAGTAGCCTTCTCGGGACAGGGGATGAAAAACTGTTTTTT.

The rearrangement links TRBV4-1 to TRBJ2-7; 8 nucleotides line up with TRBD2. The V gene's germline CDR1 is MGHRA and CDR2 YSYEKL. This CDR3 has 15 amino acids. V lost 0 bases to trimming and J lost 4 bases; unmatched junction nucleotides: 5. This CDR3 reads CASSQEVAGLYEQYF. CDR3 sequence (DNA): TGCGCCAGCAGCCAAGAGGTAGCGGGGTTGTACGAGCAGTACTTC.

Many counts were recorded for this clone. Written as DNA, the CDR3 is TGTGCCAGCAGTTTCGGACAGGTGAACACTGAAGCTTTCTTT. Translation gives CASSFGQVNTEAFF. The gene calls are TRBV6-5 and TRBJ1-1; 7 bases map to TRBD1. The CDR3 sequence is 14 residues long. The ends lost 4 bases at V and 0 bases at J; junction bases unmatched: 2. Germline assignment: CDR1 MNHEY and CDR2 SVGAGI.